What follows are 16 T cell receptor beta chains derived from one specimen sequenced in a study of PD-1 blockade in mismatch repair-deficient tumors. Here immunoSEQ multiplex PCR was the method, and the copy in TCRdb shows in-frame clones only, minus some. The sample lists 35,000 to 40,000 clones, around 79% occurring once. Sequencing was performed on peripheral blood, taken 4 weeks after starting pembrolizumab. Receptors were obtained from an adult with mismatch repair-deficient cancer.

The chain couples TRBV5-1 to TRBJ2-7, with 7 nucleotides matching TRBD2. V lost 1 base to trimming and J lost 11 bases; unmatched junction nucleotides: 9. The CDR3 sequence is 13 residues long. Germline loops: CDR1 SGHRS, CDR2 YFSETQ. CDR3 sequence: CASSLFRPAGEYF. The CDR3 DNA sequence: TGCGCCAGCAGCTTGTTTCGTCCGGCGGGGGAGTACTTC.

This chain joins TRBV7-2 and TRBJ2-7; no reliable D call. This CDR3 comprises 14 residues. V lost 0 bases and J lost 5, with 11 bases in between. Germline assignment: CDR1 SGHTA and CDR2 FQGNSA. As DNA, the CDR3 is TGTGCCAGCAGCTTAGCCAGGCTTCCGAACGAGCAGTACTTC. This encodes CASSLARLPNEQYF.

The chain combines TRBV5-1 with TRBJ2-7; TRBD1 aligns across 11 bases. V gave up 5 bases and J gave up 1 base; unmatched junction bases: 5. Germline CDR1 SGHRS, CDR2 YFSETQ. CDR3 length equals 15 residues. The DNA for the CDR3 is TGCGCCAGCAGATCCGGGACAGGGGGGTCCTACGAGCAGTACTTC. The encoded protein is CASRSGTGGSYEQYF.

This chain links TRBV19 with TRBJ1-1, with D possibly matching TRBD1 (5 bases). CDR3 length equals 14 residues. Germline V gene data show CDR1 as LNHDA and CDR2 as SQIVND (reference sequence). With 3 bases removed from V and 3 bases from J, the gap between germline ends came to 11 bases. CDR3 protein: CASSIAQGYTEAFF. CDR3 bases: TGTGCCAGTAGTATTGCTCAGGGTTACACTGAAGCTTTCTTT.

The chain employs TRBV11-3 and TRBJ2-5; no clear D. Germline V CDR1 and CDR2: SGHNT, YENEEA. Trimming removed 4 bases at V and 5 bases at J, with 20 bases between. The CDR3 contains 16 residues. CDR3 in amino acids: CASSSQFPSRRETQYF. The CDR3 nucleotides read TGTGCCAGCAGCTCCCAGTTCCCTTCCCGTCGGGAGACCCAGTACTTC.

The rearrangement uses TRBV14 and TRBJ2-7; D is uncertain. Trimming removed 3 bases at V and 5 bases at J, with 8 bases between. The CDR3 spans 12 residues. Germline V gives CDR1 SGHDN, CDR2 FVKESK. The CDR3 nucleotides are TGTGCCAGCAGCCACGGGTGGGACGAGCAGTACTTC. Residues: CASSHGWDEQYF.

CDR3 in DNA: TGTGCCAGCAGTGGGACAGGGGCTCCCTACTACGAGCAGTACTTC. Protein product: CASSGTGAPYYEQYF. V and J are TRBV6-1 and TRBJ2-7; TRBD1 matches 9 bases. Germline loops: CDR1 MNHNS, CDR2 SASEGT. The CDR3 covers 15 residues. The junction had 7 bases not matched to a gene; V was cut back by 4 bases and J by 3 bases.

This chain connects TRBV10-3 to TRBJ2-1; perhaps D is TRBD1 or TRBD2 (5 bases each). V lost 8 bases and J 7 bases, leaving 15 bases between the germline ends. CDR1 ENHRY and CDR2 SYGVKD come from the germline V gene. The CDR3 covers 13 residues. This chain's CDR3 is CAIRQGVGNEQFF. The CDR3 region has the DNA TGTGCCATCCGTCAGGGAGTTGGGAATGAGCAGTTCTTC.

The chain recombines TRBV4-1 with TRBJ2-1; possible D gene TRBD2, 5 bases. V shed 1 base and J shed 4 bases, with 20 bases lying between them. CDR3 length: 18 residues. Germline V gives CDR1 MGHRA, CDR2 YSYEKL. CDR3 amino acids: CASSQVDLGFSAYNEQFF. The CDR3, as DNA: TGCGCCAGCAGCCAAGTGGACTTGGGCTTTTCGGCTTACAATGAGCAGTTCTTC.

This clone was counted a few times. The chain is built from TRBV5-1 and TRBJ2-1; 7 positions agree with TRBD2. From germline, CDR1 is SGHRS and CDR2 YFSETQ. The V and J ends lost 3 bases and 0 bases, in that order; junction bases with no gene match: 6. The CDR3 length is 16 residues. Written as DNA, the CDR3 is TGCGCCAGCAGCTCCGGACTAGGACTCTCCTACAATGAGCAGTTCTTC. It encodes CASSSGLGLSYNEQFF.

In its sample, this clone was seen a few times. The chain carries TRBV9 and TRBJ2-7; D might be TRBD2 (6 bases). The V end lost 0 bases, the J end lost 6 bases, and 10 bases lay between the germline ends. Germline loops: CDR1 SGDLS, CDR2 YYNGEE. This CDR3 spans 13 amino acids. This chain's CDR3 is CASSVGFGGEQYF. The CDR3, as DNA: TGTGCCAGCAGCGTAGGCTTCGGGGGCGAGCAGTACTTC.

The J gene is TRBJ2-7, the V gene TRBV11-2; D is unresolved. V was shortened by 0 bases and J by 3 bases, with 3 bases between the two germline ends. Germline V gene data show CDR1 as SGHAT and CDR2 as FQNNGV. CDR3 length equals 12 residues. CDR3 sequence: CASSLDNYEQYF. The CDR3 DNA sequence: TGTGCCAGCAGCTTAGACAACTACGAGCAGTACTTC.

The CDR3 DNA reads TGTGCCAGCGGACGTACAGGGAACAGCAATCAGCCCCAGCATTTT. This gives the protein CASGRTGNSNQPQHF. The gene calls are TRBV6-1 and TRBJ1-5; tentatively, D is TRBD1 (6 bases). CDR1 is MNHNS and CDR2 is SASEGT in the germline V gene. The length of the CDR3 is 15 residues. The V and J ends lost 8 bases and 1 base respectively, with 15 bases between them.

The V gene is TRBV6-5, the J gene TRBJ2-7, with TRBD2 matching 9 bases. CDR3 length: 15 amino acids. The germline gives CDR1 MNHEY, CDR2 SVGAGI. Trimming removed 2 bases from V and 2 bases from J; junction bases left unmatched: 4. Here the CDR3 reads CASSYAASGAYEQYF. The CDR3 DNA follows: TGTGCCAGCAGTTACGCGGCTAGCGGGGCCTACGAGCAGTACTTC.

The chain has TRBV28 and TRBJ2-5; no clear D. This CDR3 comprises 11 residues. The germline gives CDR1 MDHEN, CDR2 SYDVKM. V was pared by 8 bases and J by 4 bases, with 8 bases between. CDR3 loop: CASSLSETQYF. CDR3 nucleotide sequence: TGTGCCAGCTCTCTCTCAGAGACCCAGTACTTC.

This chain joins TRBV28 and TRBJ2-7; no clear D. The CDR3 contains 12 residues. CDR1 is MDHEN, CDR2 SYDVKM, per germline. V was shortened by 6 bases and J by 0 bases, with 6 bases between the two germline ends. CDR3 sequence: CASRPSSYEQYF. As DNA, the CDR3 is TGTGCCAGCAGGCCAAGCTCCTACGAGCAGTACTTC.